Here is one TCR beta chain with its context. Its binding antigen is unknown. No clone much larger than this one lies a single base away; base qualities are absent. A distance of 13 bases separates the germline ends of V and J, which lose 4 bases and 9 bases respectively. The CDR3 measures 13 amino acids from cysteine to phenylalanine. Left in the record is the CDR3 DNA by itself, 39 bases read in frame from the first base. The germline V gene (reference sequence) gives CDR1 as MNHEY and CDR2 as SMNVEV. Sequenced on an Illumina HiSeq 1500. The public reads were run again by TCRdb, first through fastp at Q25 and then through MiXCR, and only productive beta chains were kept. Each record represents a unique CDR3 protein, reported with the most common genes and DNA among its rows. Counted in this sample were approximately 1,000,000 distinct CDR3 sequences; roughly 30% of them appeared once. About 14% of the sample lies in the top ten.

Taken with the paper, the label for treatment or condition translates to: in vitro stimulation with specific CMV peptide epitopes to enrich CMV-specific T cells. The sample originates from a study of T cell repertoires in cytomegalovirus infection (dated by TCRdb to between 2018 and 2020). A note on the overall study: Recently identified HLA-C-restricted CMV epitopes, whose presentation resists viral immunomodulation, were targeted by peptide stimulations together with well-studied HLA-B-restricted epitopes. Donor HLA type was relevant to the analysis, as public TCR beta signatures indicated carriage of CMV infection together with the matching HLA type. General study outcomes and caveats: In the ex vivo response, HLA-C-restricted CMV-specific TCR beta clonotypes were dominant, and in two of eight donors the single most frequent clonotype came from this HLA-C-restricted group. Cumulative frequency of public TCR beta family members discriminated carriers of CMV infection plus the relevant HLA type in this cohort and an independent approximately 370-donor cohort.

The sample in question was cultured CD8+ T cells from PBMCs, obtained from culture after CMV antigen stimulation. The clonotype was recovered from a human donor in good health (CMV status not recorded). Some clones in this sample may be carry-over from other donors' samples. Recombination connected TRBV27 to TRBJ1-5, with an unclear D gene assignment. The CDR3: CASSSRVTGPQHF. At the DNA level, the sequence is TGTGCCAGCAGTTCCCGGGTAACGGGGCCCCAGCATTTT.